Following are 4 T cell receptor beta chains from one sample sequenced in a study of shared clonotypes between healthy human individuals. CD8 cells classed as naive were CD45RO-negative and positively selected for CCR7, excluding terminally differentiated effector memory CD45RA+ cells. Libraries were prepared by immunoSEQ multiplex PCR; TCRdb keeps only in-frame clonotypes and omits some of them. Among about 580,000 clones listed, roughly 98% were seen once. The material sequenced was naive CD8+ T cells sorted from blood. The receptors were gathered from a man between 25 and 39 years old in good health.

Notes on this clone: The sample carries other DNA sequences with the same CDR3. V is TRBV27 and J is TRBJ2-7; D gene uncertain. Trimming removed 5 bases from V and 4 bases from J, with 6 bases in between. The CDR3 sequence is 11 residues long. Germline CDR1 reads MNHEY; CDR2 reads SMNVEV (reference sequence). The CDR3 sequence: CASSTSYEQYF. CDR3 sequence (DNA): TGTGCCAGCAGTACCAGTTACGAGCAGTACTTC.

The V and J genes are TRBV19 and TRBJ2-7; 11 positions agree with TRBD2. The CDR3 length is 12 residues. In germline, CDR1 is LNHDA, CDR2 SQIVND (reference sequence). Trimming took 8 bases from V and 3 from J; bases not matched to a gene: 0. This CDR3 is CASGTSGYEQYF. In DNA form, the CDR3 reads TGTGCCAGTGGGACTAGCGGCTACGAGCAGTACTTC.

V and J are TRBV7-9 and TRBJ2-3; tentatively, D is TRBD1 (7 bases). Trimming cost V 11 bases and J 3 bases, with 15 bases left between them. The CDR3 has 13 amino acids. CDR1 and CDR2 from the germline V gene are SEHNR and FQNEAQ (reference sequence). The chain's CDR3 is CAHQGEATDTQYF. The CDR3 nucleotides are TGTGCCCATCAGGGGGAGGCAACAGATACGCAGTATTTT.

The CDR3 region has the DNA TGCGCCAGCGGACTAGCGGGAGTCAATGAGCAGTTCTTC. It yields the protein CASGLAGVNEQFF. The chain uses TRBV10-2 and TRBJ2-1; 13 nucleotides match TRBD2. Per germline, CDR1 WSHSY and CDR2 SAAADI. Trimming at V came to 8 bases and at J to 6 bases, leaving 1 base not matched to a gene. The CDR3 is made up of 13 amino acids.